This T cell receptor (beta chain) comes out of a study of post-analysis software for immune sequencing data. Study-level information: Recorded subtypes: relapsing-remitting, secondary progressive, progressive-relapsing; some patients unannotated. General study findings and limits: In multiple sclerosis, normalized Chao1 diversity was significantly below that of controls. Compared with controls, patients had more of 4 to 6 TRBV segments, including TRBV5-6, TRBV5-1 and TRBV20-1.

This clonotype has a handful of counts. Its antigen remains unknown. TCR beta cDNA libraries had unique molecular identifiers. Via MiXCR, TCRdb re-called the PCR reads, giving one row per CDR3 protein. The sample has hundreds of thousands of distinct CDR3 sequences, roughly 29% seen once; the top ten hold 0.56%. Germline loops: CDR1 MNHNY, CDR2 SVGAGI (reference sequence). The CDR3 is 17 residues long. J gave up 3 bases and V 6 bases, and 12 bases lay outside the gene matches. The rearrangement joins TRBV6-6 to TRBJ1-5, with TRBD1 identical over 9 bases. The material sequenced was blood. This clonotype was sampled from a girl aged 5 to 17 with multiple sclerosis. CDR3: CASRHYGQGPNNQPQHF. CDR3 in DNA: TGTGCCAGCAGGCATTACGGACAGGGGCCGAACAATCAGCCCCAGCATTTT.